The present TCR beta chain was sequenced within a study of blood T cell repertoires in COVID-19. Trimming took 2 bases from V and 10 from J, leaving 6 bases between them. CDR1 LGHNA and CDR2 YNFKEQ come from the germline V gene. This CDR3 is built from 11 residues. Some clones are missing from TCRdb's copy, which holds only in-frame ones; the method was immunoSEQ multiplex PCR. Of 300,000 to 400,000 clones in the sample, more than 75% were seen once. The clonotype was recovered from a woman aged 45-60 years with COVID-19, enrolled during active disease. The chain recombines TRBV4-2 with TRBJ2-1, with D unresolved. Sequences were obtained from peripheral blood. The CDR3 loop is CASSQWPEQFF. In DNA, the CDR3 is TGTGCCAGCAGCCAATGGCCCGAGCAGTTCTTC.